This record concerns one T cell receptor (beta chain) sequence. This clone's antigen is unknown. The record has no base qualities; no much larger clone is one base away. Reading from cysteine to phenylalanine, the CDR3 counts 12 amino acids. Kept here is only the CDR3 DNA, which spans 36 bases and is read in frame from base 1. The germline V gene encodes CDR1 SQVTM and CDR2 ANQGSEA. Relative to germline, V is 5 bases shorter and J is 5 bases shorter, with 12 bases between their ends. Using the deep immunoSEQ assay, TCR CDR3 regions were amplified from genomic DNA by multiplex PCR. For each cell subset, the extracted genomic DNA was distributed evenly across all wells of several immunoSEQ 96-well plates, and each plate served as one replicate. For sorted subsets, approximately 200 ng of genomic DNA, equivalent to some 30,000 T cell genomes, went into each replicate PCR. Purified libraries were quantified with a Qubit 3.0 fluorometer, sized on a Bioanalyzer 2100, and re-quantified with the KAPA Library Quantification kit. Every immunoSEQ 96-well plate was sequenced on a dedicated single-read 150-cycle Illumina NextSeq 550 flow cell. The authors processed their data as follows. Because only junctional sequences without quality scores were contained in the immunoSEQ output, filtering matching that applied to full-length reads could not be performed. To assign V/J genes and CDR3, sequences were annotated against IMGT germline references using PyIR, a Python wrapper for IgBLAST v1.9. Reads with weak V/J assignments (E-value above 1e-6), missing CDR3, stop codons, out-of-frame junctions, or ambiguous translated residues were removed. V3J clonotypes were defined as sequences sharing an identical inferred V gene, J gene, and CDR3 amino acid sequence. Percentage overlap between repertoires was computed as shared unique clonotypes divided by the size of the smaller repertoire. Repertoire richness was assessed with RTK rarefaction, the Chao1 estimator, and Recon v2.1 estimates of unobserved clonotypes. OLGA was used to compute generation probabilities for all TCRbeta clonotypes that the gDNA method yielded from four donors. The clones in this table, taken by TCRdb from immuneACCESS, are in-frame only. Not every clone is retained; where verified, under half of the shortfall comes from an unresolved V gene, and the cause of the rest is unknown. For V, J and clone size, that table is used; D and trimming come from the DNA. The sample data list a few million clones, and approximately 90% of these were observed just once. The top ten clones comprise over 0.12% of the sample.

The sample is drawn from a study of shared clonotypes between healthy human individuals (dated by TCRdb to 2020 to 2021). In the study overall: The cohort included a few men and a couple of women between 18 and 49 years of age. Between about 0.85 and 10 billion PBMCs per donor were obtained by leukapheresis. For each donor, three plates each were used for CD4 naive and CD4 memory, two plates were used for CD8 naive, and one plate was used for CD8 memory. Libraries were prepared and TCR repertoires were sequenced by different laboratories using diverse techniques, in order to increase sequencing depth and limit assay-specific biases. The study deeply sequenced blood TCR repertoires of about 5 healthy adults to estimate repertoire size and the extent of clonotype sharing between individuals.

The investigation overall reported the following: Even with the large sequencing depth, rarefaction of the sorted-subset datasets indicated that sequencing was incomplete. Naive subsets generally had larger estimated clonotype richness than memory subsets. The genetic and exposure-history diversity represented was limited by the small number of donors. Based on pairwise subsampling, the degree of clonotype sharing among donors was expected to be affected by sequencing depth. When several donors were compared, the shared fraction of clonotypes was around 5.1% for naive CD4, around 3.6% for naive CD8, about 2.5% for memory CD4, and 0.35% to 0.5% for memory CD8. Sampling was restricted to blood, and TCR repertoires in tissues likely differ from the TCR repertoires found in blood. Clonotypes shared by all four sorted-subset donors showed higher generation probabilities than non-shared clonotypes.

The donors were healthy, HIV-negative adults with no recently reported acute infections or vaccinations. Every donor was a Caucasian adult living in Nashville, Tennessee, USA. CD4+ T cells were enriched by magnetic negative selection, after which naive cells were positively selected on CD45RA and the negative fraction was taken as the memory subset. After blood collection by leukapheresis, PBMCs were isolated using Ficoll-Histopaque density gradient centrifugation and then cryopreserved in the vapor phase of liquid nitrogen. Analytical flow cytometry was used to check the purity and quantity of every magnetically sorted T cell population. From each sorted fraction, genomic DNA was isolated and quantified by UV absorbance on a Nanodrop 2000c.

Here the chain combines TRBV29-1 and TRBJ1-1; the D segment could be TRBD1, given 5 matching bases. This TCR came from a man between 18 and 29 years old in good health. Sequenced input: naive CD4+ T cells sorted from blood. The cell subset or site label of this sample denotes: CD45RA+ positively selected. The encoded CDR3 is CSVRRGMTEAFF. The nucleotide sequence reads TGCAGCGTTAGAAGGGGTATGACTGAAGCTTTCTTT.